A single T cell receptor (beta chain) is shown here with its context. This sample was included in a study of blood T cell repertoires in COVID-19. On the study more broadly: The United States, Italy and Spain provided the acute and convalescent COVID-19 samples. Sources were T cells, B-cell-depleted T cells, or PBMCs; the material itself was cDNA or gDNA.

The CDR3 sequence is 13 residues long. From germline, CDR1 is LNHDA and CDR2 SQIVND (reference sequence). With 8 bases removed from V and 0 bases from J, the gap between germline ends came to 8 bases. Original data processing: Amplification from reference gene primers served as the basis for estimated nucleated cell counts. TCRdb's copy holds only in-frame clones and misses some; the assay was immunoSEQ multiplex PCR. The V and J calls and clone size were taken over from that table, and D and trimming were inferred from the DNA. The sample has a few hundred thousand clones, around 89% seen once. The receptor's source is an older woman with acute or convalescent COVID-19. Sequenced: peripheral blood. The rearrangement joins TRBV19 to TRBJ1-3, with D uncertain. The CDR3 sequence is CASLEGSGNTIYF. The DNA of the CDR3 is TGTGCCAGTTTGGAGGGCTCTGGAAACACCATATATTTT.